This T cell receptor beta chain was identified in a study of blood T cell repertoires in COVID-19. For the study at large: The cDNA or gDNA used as material had been derived from T cells, B-cell-depleted T cells, or PBMCs.

V gave up 4 bases and J gave up 5 bases; unmatched junction bases: 8. The germline CDR1 and CDR2 sequences are SGDLS and YYNGEE. There are 15 residues in the CDR3. Sequencing was performed with immunoSEQ multiplex PCR; in TCRdb, only in-frame clones are kept and a portion is missing. The data show approximately 220,000 clones, 70% to 90% seen once. Input material: peripheral blood. The chain recombines TRBV9 with TRBJ2-5; 10 nucleotides agree with TRBD2. The receptor was isolated from a man in his fifties or sixties with acute or convalescent COVID-19. CDR3 amino acids: CASSSRSGGAETQYF. The CDR3 DNA reads as TGTGCCAGCAGCTCGAGGAGCGGGGGGGCGGAGACCCAGTACTTC.